This T cell receptor beta chain was identified during a study of blood T cell repertoires in COVID-19. Germline V gives CDR1 MGHRA, CDR2 YSYEKL. The CDR3 loop spans 18 amino acids. The V end lost 3 bases, the J end lost 8 bases, and 26 bases lay between the germline ends. Sequencing was performed with immunoSEQ multiplex PCR; in TCRdb, only in-frame clones are kept and a portion is missing. Altogether roughly 280,000 clones are present, 80% to 90% being singletons, with the ten largest covering around 1.8%. What was sequenced was peripheral blood. The chain is built from TRBV4-1 and TRBJ2-1; D is possibly TRBD1 (5 bases). This TCR was sampled from a man aged 25-45 years with active or convalescent COVID-19. CDR3 DNA sequence: TGCGCCAGCAGCCACCTACCCCGACGCGAAGCCAAGGGGTATGAGCAGTTCTTC. Translation: CASSHLPRREAKGYEQFF.